This TCR beta chain was captured by sequencing in a study of blood T cell repertoires in COVID-19 (dated by TCRdb to the early 2020s). The study in broad terms: The collaborator samples originated in the United States, Italy and Spain and spanned the acute and convalescent phases of COVID-19. The samples were drawn from the first 160 participants of the ongoing ImmuneRACE study and from some 1,300 subjects provided by 6 global collaborators. Where available, HLA class I and class II types were taken from metadata supplied by the sample provider and were not determined by assay-based typing. A freely available public database, intended as a resource for researchers studying the immune response to SARS-CoV-2, is where the repertoires were released. The sample metadata nearly always contained a de-identified subject ID, COVID-19 status, age in years and sex. The prospective study material was composed of cDNA or gDNA derived from T cells, B-cell-depleted T cells, or PBMCs. The dataset comprised deeply sampled blood TCRbeta repertoires from subjects exposed to, actively infected with, or recovered from COVID-19. Results the study describes overall, beyond this receptor: The amount of clinical and demographic metadata varied by source and participant and was provided uncurated.

Each collaborating institution followed its own protocols to collect whole blood in K2EDTA tubes. For TCRbeta analysis, collaborators shipped samples as frozen whole blood, isolated PBMCs, or DNA extracted from either of those sample types. Regarding this clone: The antigen this receptor binds is unknown. No qualities accompany the bases; no much larger clone lies one base away.

From a lookup of the germline V gene (reference sequence), CDR1 and CDR2 are SGHKS and YYEKEE. The germline V end is reduced by 0 bases and the J end by 6 bases; junction bases left unmatched: 12. The CDR3, from cysteine to phenylalanine, totals 16 residues. Only the CDR3 portion is preserved as DNA: 48 bases, with reading frame beginning at the first base. The immunoSEQ Assay, a bias-controlled multiplex PCR, was used to amplify TCRbeta CDR3 regions from genomic DNA. The published analysis was carried out like this. The number of nucleated cells in each sample was estimated from the amplification of reference gene primers within the assay. To quantify the absolute abundance of each unique TCRbeta CDR3 rearrangement, sequence reads were collapsed and filtered. Productive Simpson clonality was computed per sample as the square root of Simpson's diversity index over productive rearrangements. Drawn from immuneACCESS, this table holds only the in-frame rearrangements with V and J called that TCRdb kept. Clones are partly lost; checked studies trace under half to an unresolved V gene and leave the rest unexplained. V and J calls and clone size come straight from that table; D and trimming were deduced from the DNA. This sample holds approximately 93,000 clones; about 76% were observed only once. Clones ranked in the top ten supply around 10% of the sample.

The chain is made from TRBV5-5 and TRBJ2-7; 7 bases in the junction line up with TRBD1. Sequenced sample: peripheral blood. This TCR derives from a woman of 80 years or more with acute or convalescent COVID-19. CDR3 sequence: CASSLDLGRGTGEQYF. The DNA sequence is as follows: TGTGCCAGCAGCTTGGACTTGGGCAGGGGGACCGGCGAGCAGTACTTC.